This note documents a single TCR beta chain sequence. The data are from a study of cytomegalovirus exposure and HLA in healthy donors. Some clones are missing from TCRdb's copy, which holds only in-frame ones; the method was immunoSEQ multiplex PCR. This table holds 200,000 to 250,000 clones, roughly 83% found once. The germline V gene has CDR1 LNHDA and CDR2 SQIVND (reference sequence). The germline V and J ends were trimmed by 7 bases and 4 bases, with 22 bases remaining between them. The CDR3 is made up of 16 amino acids. The sample was PBMCs. This receptor was taken from a woman under 30 in good health and CMV-seronegative. V usage is TRBV19 and J usage is TRBJ1-2; D might be TRBD1 (5 bases). The CDR3 sequence is CASTKSGAADSYGYTF. The DNA of the CDR3 is TGTGCCAGTACCAAGTCCGGGGCGGCTGATTCCTATGGCTACACCTTC. The entire variable domain, with the rest obtained from reference TRBV19 and TRBJ1-2, is as follows: DGGITQSPKYLFRKEGQNVTLSCEQNLNHDAMYWYRQDPGQGLRLIYYSQIVNDFQKGDIAEGYSVSREKKESFPLTVTSAQKNPTAFYLCASTKSGAADSYGYTFGSGTRLTVV.